This TCR beta chain was sequenced in a study of control samples from healthy donors and cancer patients (dated by TCRdb to the early 2020s). The library was made by the immunoSEQ multiplex PCR assay. TCRdb took this table from immuneACCESS and kept in-frame rearrangements with V and J called. Such tables lack part of the clones; where checked against another copy, unresolved V genes explain under half of the gap, and the rest is unexplained. The sample has around 130,000 clones on record, less than 95% of them singletons. The ten largest clonotypes hold 3.6% of the sample. As regards this clone: Which antigen it targets is not known. No much larger clone is present one base from it, and per-base qualities are unavailable.

The CDR3 runs 13 amino acids, cysteine and phenylalanine included. Only the CDR3 DNA is retained, 39 bases long and in frame from the first base. V sheds 3 bases and J sheds 0 bases, leaving 5 bases between their ends. CDR1 and CDR2 are read off the germline V gene (reference sequence) as GTSNPN and SVGIG. The chain was built from TRBV30 and TRBJ2-2, with an unclear D gene assignment. Specimen: blood. This receptor was taken from a man younger than 40 in good health. Here is the DNA: TGTGCCTGGAGGAAACCGAACACCGGGGAGCTGTTTTTT. Translation gives CAWRKPNTGELFF. Extended through the reference TRBV30 and TRBJ2-2 proteins, this CDR3 yields the full variable domain: SQTIHQWPATLVQPVGSPLSLECTVEGTSNPNLYWYRQAAGRGLQLLFYSVGIGQISSEVPQNLSASRPQDRQFILSSKKLLLSDSGFYLCAWRKPNTGELFFGEGSRLTVL.